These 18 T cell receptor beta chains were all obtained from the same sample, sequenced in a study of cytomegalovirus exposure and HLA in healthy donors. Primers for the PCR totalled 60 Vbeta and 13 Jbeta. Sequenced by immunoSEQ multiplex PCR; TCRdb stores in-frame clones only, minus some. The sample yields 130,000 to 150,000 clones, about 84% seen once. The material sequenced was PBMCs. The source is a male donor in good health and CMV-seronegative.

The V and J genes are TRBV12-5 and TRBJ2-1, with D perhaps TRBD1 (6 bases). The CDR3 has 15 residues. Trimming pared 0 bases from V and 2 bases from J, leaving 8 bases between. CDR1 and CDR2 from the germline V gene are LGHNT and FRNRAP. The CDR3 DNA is TGTGCTAGTGGTTTGGTCCAGGGGCCCTACAATGAGCAGTTCTTC. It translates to CASGLVQGPYNEQFF.

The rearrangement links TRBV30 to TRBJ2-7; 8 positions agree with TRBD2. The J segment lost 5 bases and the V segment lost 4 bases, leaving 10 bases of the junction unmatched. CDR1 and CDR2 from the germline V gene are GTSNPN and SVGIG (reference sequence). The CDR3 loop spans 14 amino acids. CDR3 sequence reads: CAWTAGAGVHEQYF. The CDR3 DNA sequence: TGTGCCTGGACCGCCGGAGCGGGAGTACACGAGCAGTACTTC.

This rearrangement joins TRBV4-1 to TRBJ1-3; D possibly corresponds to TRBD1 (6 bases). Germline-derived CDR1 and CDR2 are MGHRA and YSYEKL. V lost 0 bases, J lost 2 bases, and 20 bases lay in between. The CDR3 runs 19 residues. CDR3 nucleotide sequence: TGCGCCAGCAGCCAAGACTGGAGGGGGGGCGAGGCTCCTGGAAACACCATATATTTT. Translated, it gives CASSQDWRGGEAPGNTIYF.

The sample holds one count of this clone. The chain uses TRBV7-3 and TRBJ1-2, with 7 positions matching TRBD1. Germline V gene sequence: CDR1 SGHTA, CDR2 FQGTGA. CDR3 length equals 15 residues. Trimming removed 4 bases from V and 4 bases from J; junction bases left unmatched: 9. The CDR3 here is CASSSWTGGGYGYTF. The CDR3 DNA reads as TGTGCCAGCAGCTCCTGGACAGGAGGAGGCTATGGCTACACCTTC.

CDR3 nucleotide sequence: TGCAGTGCTAGAGTCGGTTACGAGCAGTACTTC. Translating it yields CSARVGYEQYF. This chain connects TRBV20-1 to TRBJ2-7; D gene ambiguous. V was cut by 1 base and J by 4 bases, with 5 bases left in between. Germline CDR1 and CDR2: DFQATT and SNEGSKA (reference sequence). This CDR3 contains 11 residues.

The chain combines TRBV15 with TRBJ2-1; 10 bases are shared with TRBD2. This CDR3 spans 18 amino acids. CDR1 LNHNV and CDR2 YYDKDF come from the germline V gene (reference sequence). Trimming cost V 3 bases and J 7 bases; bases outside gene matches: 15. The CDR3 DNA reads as TGTGCCACCAGCAGGGGGGGAAGCGGGAGGGCCACGGGGAATGAGCAGTTCTTC. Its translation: CATSRGGSGRATGNEQFF.

The CDR3 sequence is CASSLNGAENTEAFF. The DNA of the CDR3 is TGTGCCAGCAGCTTAAATGGCGCGGAGAACACTGAAGCTTTCTTT. The gene calls are TRBV7-3 and TRBJ1-1; D not resolved. Trimming took off 1 base at V and 1 base at J, with 10 bases between the two ends. The germline gives CDR1 SGHTA, CDR2 FQGTGA. The CDR3 extends over 15 amino acids.

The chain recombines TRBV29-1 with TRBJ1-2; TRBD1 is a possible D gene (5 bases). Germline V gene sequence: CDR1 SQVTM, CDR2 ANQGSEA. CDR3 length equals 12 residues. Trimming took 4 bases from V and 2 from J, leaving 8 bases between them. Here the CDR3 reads CSVAKGNYGYTF. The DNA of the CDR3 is TGCAGCGTTGCGAAGGGGAACTATGGCTACACCTTC. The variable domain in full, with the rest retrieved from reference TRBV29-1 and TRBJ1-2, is SAVISQKPSRDICQRGTSLTIQCQVDSQVTMMFWYRQQPGQSLTLIATANQGSEATYESGFVIDKFPISRPNLTFSTLTVSNMSPEDSSIYLCSVAKGNYGYTFGSGTRLTVV.

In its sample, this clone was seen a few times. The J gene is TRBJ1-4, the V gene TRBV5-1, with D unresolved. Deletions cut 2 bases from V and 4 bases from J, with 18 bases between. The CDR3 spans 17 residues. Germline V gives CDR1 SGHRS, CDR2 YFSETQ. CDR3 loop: CASSFKPAQAVNEKLFF. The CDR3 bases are TGCGCCAGCAGCTTTAAACCCGCCCAGGCCGTTAATGAAAAACTGTTTTTT.

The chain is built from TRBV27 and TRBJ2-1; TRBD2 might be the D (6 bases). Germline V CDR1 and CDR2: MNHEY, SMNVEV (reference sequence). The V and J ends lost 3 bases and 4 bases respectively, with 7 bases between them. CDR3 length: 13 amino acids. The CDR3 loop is CASSFSGYNEQFF. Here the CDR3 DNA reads TGTGCCAGCAGTTTCAGCGGGTACAATGAGCAGTTCTTC.

The CDR3 reads CASSLGQGPAGELFF. CDR3 coding DNA: TGTGCCAGCAGTTTAGGGCAGGGTCCGGCCGGGGAGCTGTTTTTT. V usage is TRBV28 and J usage is TRBJ2-2; weak D call: TRBD1 (5 bases). The germline V and J ends were trimmed by 2 bases and 6 bases, with 13 bases remaining between them. Per germline, CDR1 MDHEN and CDR2 SYDVKM. The length of the CDR3 is 15 residues.

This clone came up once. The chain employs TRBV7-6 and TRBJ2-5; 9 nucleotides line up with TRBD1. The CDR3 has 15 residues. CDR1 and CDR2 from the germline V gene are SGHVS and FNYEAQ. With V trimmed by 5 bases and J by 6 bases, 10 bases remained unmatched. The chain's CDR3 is CASSRGTGPLQTQYF. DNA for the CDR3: TGTGCCAGCAGCCGGGGGACAGGGCCTCTACAGACCCAGTACTTC. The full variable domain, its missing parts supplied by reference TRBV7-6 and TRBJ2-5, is GAGVSQSPRYKVTKRGQDVALRCDPISGHVSLYWYRQALGQGPEFLTYFNYEAQQDKSGLPNDRFSAERPEGSISTLTIQRTEQRDSAMYRCASSRGTGPLQTQYFGPGTRLLVL.

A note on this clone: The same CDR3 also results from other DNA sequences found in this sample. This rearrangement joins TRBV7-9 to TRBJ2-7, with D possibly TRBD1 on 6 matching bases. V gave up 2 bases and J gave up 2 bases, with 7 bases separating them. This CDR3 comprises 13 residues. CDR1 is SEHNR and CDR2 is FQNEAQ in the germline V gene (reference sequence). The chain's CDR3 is CASSLQGTYEQYF. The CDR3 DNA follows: TGTGCCAGCAGCTTACAGGGGACCTACGAGCAGTACTTC.

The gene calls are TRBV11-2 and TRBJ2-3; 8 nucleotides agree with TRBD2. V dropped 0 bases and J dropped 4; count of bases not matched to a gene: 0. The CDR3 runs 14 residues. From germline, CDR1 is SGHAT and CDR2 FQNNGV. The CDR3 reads CASSLETSADTQYF. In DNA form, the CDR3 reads TGTGCCAGCAGCTTAGAGACTAGCGCAGATACGCAGTATTTT. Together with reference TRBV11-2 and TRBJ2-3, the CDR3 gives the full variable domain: EAGVAQSPRYKIIEKRQSVAFWCNPISGHATLYWYQQILGQGPKLLIQFQNNGVVDDSQLPKDRFSAERLKGVDSTLKIQPAKLEDSAVYLCASSLETSADTQYFGPGTRLTVL.

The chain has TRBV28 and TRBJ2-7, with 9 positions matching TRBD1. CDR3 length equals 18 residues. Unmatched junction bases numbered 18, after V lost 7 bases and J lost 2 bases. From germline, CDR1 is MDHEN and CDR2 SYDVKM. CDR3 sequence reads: CASIKNRGAGQGTYEQYF. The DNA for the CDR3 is TGTGCCAGCATCAAAAATCGGGGGGCGGGACAGGGTACCTACGAGCAGTACTTC.

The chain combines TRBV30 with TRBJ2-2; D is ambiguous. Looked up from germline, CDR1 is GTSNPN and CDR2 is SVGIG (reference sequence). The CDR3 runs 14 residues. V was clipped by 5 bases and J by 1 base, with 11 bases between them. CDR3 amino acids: CAWAGTVNTGELFF. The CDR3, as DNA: TGTGCCTGGGCAGGAACCGTGAACACCGGGGAGCTGTTTTTT.

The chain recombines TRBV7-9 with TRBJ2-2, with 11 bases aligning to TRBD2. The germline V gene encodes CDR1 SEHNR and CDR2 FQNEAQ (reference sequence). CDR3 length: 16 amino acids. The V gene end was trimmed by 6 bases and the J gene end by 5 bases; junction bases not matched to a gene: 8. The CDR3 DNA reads TGTGCCAGCAGAGGGCTAGCGGGAGGCGTTACCGGGGAGCTGTTTTTT. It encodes CASRGLAGGVTGELFF.

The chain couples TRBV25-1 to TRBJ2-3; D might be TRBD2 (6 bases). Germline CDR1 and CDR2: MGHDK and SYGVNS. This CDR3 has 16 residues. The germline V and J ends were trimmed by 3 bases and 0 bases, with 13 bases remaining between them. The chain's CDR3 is CASSDPRGASTDTQYF. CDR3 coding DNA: TGTGCCAGCAGTGATCCCCGCGGGGCTAGCACAGATACGCAGTATTTT. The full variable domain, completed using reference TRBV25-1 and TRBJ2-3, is EADIYQTPRYLVIGTGKKITLECSQTMGHDKMYWYQQDPGMELHLIHYSYGVNSTEKGDLSSESTVSRIRTEHFPLTLESARPSHTSQYLCASSDPRGASTDTQYFGPGTRLTVL.